This TCR beta chain was profiled in a study of blood T cell repertoires in COVID-19. Turning to the study itself: T cells, B-cell-depleted T cells, or PBMCs provided the cDNA or gDNA that served as material.

Original data processing: By means of reference gene primer amplification, nucleated cell counts were estimated. This table comes from immunoSEQ multiplex PCR, and its TCRdb copy is limited to in-frame clones, with some not included. The DNA was the basis for D and trimming; V, J and clone size are from that table. The sample holds over 85,000 clones, 70% to 80% seen once. The CDR3 has 13 amino acids. Germline CDR1 reads MNHEY; CDR2 reads SVGAGI. Trimming took 10 bases from V and 5 from J; bases not matched to a gene: 6. This sequence originates from a human donor in a cohort sampled during active COVID-19. Input material: peripheral blood. V usage is TRBV6-5 and J usage is TRBJ2-7; 12 bases agree with TRBD2. CDR3: CATTTSGRDEQYF. Here the CDR3 DNA reads TGTGCCACCACGACTAGCGGGAGAGACGAGCAGTACTTC.